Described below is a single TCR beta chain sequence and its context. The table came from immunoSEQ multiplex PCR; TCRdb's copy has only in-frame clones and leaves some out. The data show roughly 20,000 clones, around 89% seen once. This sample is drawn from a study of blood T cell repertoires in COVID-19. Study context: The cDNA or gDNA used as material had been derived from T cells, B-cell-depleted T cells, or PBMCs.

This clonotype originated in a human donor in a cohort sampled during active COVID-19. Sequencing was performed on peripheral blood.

CDR3 in amino acids: CASSFSGNANTEAFF. The CDR3 region has the DNA TGTGCCAGCAGCTTTTCAGGGAACGCGAACACTGAAGCTTTCTTT. This rearrangement joins TRBV7-8 to TRBJ1-1, with a weak D call TRBD1 (5 bases). The CDR3 spans 15 residues. V was clipped by 3 bases and J by 1 base, with 12 bases between them. The germline gives CDR1 SGHVS, CDR2 FQNEAQ.